This T cell receptor beta chain originates from a study of identical twins. Germline loops: CDR1 SGHTA, CDR2 FQGNSA. The CDR3 is 14 amino acids. Trimming removed 5 bases from V and 5 bases from J; junction bases left unmatched: 4. This clonotype was counted a few times. The target antigen is unknown. General study results and limits: In drawing conclusions, the study used cross-sectional statistical analysis and did not follow the same donors.

A template switching step contributed a universal primer site, while unique molecular identifiers were present in the cDNA. MiXCR was run by TCRdb on the 5' RACE reads, yielding one entry per CDR3 protein. The sample holds roughly 1.6 million distinct CDR3 sequences, about 30% seen once. The sample was cord blood. The sequence was obtained from a newborn girl in good health. This chain uses TRBV7-2 with TRBJ1-4, with 8 bases aligning to TRBD1. CDR3 sequence reads: CASSGTGLNEKLFF. CDR3 sequence (DNA): TGTGCCAGCAGCGGGACAGGACTGAATGAAAAACTGTTTTTT.